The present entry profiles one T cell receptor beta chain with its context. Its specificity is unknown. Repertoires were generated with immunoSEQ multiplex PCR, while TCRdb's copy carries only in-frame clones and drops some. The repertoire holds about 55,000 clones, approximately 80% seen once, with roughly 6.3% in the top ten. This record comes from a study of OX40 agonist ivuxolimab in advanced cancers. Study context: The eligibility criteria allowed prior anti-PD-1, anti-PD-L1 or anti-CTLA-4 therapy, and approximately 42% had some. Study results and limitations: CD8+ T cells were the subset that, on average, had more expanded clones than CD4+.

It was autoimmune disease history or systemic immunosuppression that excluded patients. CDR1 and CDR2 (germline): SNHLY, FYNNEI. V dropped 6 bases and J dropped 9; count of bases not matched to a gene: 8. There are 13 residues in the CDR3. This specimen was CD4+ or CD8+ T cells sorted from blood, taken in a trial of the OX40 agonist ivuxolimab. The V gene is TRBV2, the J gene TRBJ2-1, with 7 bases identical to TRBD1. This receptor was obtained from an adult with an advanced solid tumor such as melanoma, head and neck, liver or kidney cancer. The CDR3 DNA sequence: TGTGCCAGCAGGTTACAGGGGCAAGGTGAGCAGTTCTTC. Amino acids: CASRLQGQGEQFF.